The 9 T cell receptor beta chains below come from one sample, sequenced in a study of beta chain features in type 1 diabetes (dated by TCRdb to the late 2010s). The protocol used for the library was the immunoSEQ multiplex PCR assay. The entire amount of isolated RNA was reverse transcribed using the High Capacity cDNA Reverse Transcription Kit, so the sequenced TCRB transcripts were expressed ones. In TCRdb, the immuneACCESS table is reduced to in-frame sequences with V and J assigned. These tables do not hold every clone; where another copy was compared, an unresolved V gene accounts for under half, and the others remain unexplained. The sample table holds about 930,000 clones, of which about a sixth were seen once. The ten largest clones represent roughly 0.025% of the sample. Sample: naive CD4+ T cells from blood. Taken with the paper, the label for cell subset or site translates to: true naive CD4+ T cells. The receptors come from a woman aged 18-29 years in good health.

V gene TRBV18 combines with J gene TRBJ2-1; TRBD1 or TRBD2 may be the D gene (5 bases each). Germline V lookup: CDR1 KGHSH, CDR2 LQKENI. V lost 4 bases, J lost 4 bases, and 14 bases lay in between. This CDR3 comprises 15 residues. The CDR3 DNA follows: TGTGCCAGCTCACAGAGCGGTGGGGGATACAATGAGCAGTTCTTC. Its protein is CASSQSGGGYNEQFF.

This clone was detected a few times. At the DNA level, this CDR3 is encoded by other sequences in the same sample as well. The chain couples TRBV7-3 to TRBJ2-5, with D perhaps TRBD2 (6 bases). Germline CDR1 is SGHTA and CDR2 is FQGTGA. The ends were cut back, 2 bases at V and 2 bases at J, with 9 bases in the middle. The CDR3 is 14 amino acids. CDR3 bases: TGTGCCAGCAGCTTATCGCGGGATCAAGAGACCCAGTACTTC. It specifies CASSLSRDQETQYF.

This clone was seen more than once but under ten times. The chain combines TRBV23-1 with TRBJ2-5, with 11 positions matching TRBD2. TRBV23-1 is an open reading frame whose function is uncertain. This CDR3 is built from 20 residues. V lost 1 base, J lost 0 bases, and 13 bases stayed unmatched. In nucleotides, the CDR3 is TGCGCCAGCAGTCAATACGAGTTGACTAGCGGGGACGAGTACCAAGAGACCCAGTACTTC. It translates to CASSQYELTSGDEYQETQYF.

This clone was observed a few times. The V call is TRBV9, the J call TRBJ2-3; D uncertain. Germline CDR1 SGDLS, CDR2 YYNGEE. This CDR3 has 13 amino acids. V dropped 3 bases and J dropped 1 base, with 6 bases sitting between them. For the CDR3, the DNA is TGTGCCAGCAGCGGGACCGGCACAGATACGCAGTATTTT. Its protein is CASSGTGTDTQYF. Filled out from reference TRBV9 and TRBJ2-3, the complete variable domain reads DSGVTQTPKHLITATGQRVTLRCSPRSGDLSVYWYQQSLDQGLQFLIQYYNGEERAKGNILERFSAQQFPDLHSELNLSSLELGDSALYFCASSGTGTDTQYFGPGTRLTVL.

This chain links TRBV29-1 with TRBJ2-1; 8 nucleotides align to TRBD1. The CDR3 is 13 residues long. CDR1 SQVTM and CDR2 ANQGSEA come from the germline V gene. V lost 8 bases to trimming and J lost 7 bases; unmatched junction nucleotides: 10. CDR3 coding DNA: TGCAGCTTTCGGACAGGGATAGCAAATGAGCAGTTCTTC. Protein sequence: CSFRTGIANEQFF.

The V gene is TRBV9, the J gene TRBJ2-7; 11 nucleotides agree with TRBD1. CDR3 length: 15 amino acids. The V gene's germline CDR1 is SGDLS and CDR2 YYNGEE. J was trimmed by 5 bases and V by 3 bases; bases with no gene match: 7. CDR3 nucleotides: TGTGCCAGCAGCGCAGGGACAGGGGGGATACACGAGCAGTACTTC. It is translated as CASSAGTGGIHEQYF.

This clone appeared a few times. The V call is TRBV7-9, the J call TRBJ1-5; D gene uncertain. Germline V gene lookup returns CDR1 SEHNR and CDR2 FQNEAQ (reference sequence). V was cut by 10 bases and J by 6 bases, with 10 bases left in between. The CDR3 has 11 amino acids. Here the CDR3 DNA reads TGTGCCACCGGAGGGTTTCAGCCCCAGCATTTT. Translation gives CATGGFQPQHF.

This clone was counted between two and nine times. V and J are TRBV11-2 and TRBJ2-7; 12 bases line up with TRBD2. Looked up from germline, CDR1 is SGHAT and CDR2 is FQNNGV. The CDR3 length is 15 residues. J lost 0 bases, V lost 4 bases, and 1 base had no gene match. CDR3 amino acids: CASSWTSGASYEQYF. The DNA for the CDR3 is TGTGCCAGCAGCTGGACTAGCGGGGCCTCCTACGAGCAGTACTTC.

The J gene is TRBJ2-2, the V gene TRBV15; TRBD2 matches 11 bases. V dropped 3 bases and J dropped 1; count of bases not matched to a gene: 1. The CDR3 is 16 amino acids. CDR1 LNHNV and CDR2 YYDKDF come from the germline V gene (reference sequence). The CDR3 nucleotides read TGTGCCACCAGCAGTGGGACTAGCGGGAACACCGGGGAGCTGTTTTTT. It specifies CATSSGTSGNTGELFF.